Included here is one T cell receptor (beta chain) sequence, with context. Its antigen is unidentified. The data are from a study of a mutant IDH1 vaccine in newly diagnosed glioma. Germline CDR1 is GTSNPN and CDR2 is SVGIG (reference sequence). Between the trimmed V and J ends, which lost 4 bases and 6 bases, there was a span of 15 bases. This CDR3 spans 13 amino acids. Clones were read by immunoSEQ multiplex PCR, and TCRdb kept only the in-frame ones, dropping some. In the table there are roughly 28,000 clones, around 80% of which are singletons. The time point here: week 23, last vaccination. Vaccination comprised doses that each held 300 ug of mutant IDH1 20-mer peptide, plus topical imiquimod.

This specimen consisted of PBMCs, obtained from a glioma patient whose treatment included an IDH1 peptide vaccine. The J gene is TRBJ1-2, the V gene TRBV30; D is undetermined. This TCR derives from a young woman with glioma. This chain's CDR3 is CAWKPVVNNGYTF. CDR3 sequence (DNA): TGTGCCTGGAAGCCCGTTGTGAATAATGGCTACACCTTC. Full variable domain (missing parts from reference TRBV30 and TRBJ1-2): SQTIHQWPATLVQPVGSPLSLECTVEGTSNPNLYWYRQAAGRGLQLLFYSVGIGQISSEVPQNLSASRPQDRQFILSSKKLLLSDSGFYLCAWKPVVNNGYTFGSGTRLTVV.